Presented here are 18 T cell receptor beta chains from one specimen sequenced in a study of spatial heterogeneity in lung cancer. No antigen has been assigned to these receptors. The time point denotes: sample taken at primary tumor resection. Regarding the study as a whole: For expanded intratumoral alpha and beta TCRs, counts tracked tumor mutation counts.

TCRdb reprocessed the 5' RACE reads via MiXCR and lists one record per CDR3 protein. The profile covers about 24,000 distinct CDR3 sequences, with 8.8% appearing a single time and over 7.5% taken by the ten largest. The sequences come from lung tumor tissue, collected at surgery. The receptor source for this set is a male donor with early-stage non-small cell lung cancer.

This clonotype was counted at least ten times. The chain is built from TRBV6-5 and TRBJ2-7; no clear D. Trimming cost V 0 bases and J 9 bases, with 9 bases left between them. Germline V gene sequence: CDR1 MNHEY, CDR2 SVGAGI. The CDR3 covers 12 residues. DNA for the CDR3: TGTGCCAGCAGTTACTCGAAGGGTGTGCAGTACTTC. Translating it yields CASSYSKGVQYF.

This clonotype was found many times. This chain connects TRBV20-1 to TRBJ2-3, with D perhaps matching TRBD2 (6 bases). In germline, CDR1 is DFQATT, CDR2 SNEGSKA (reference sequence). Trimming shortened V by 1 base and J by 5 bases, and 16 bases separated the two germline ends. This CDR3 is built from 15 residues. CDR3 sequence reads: CSARVLGGPRDTQYF. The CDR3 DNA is TGCAGTGCTAGAGTGTTAGGAGGGCCGAGAGATACGCAGTATTTT.

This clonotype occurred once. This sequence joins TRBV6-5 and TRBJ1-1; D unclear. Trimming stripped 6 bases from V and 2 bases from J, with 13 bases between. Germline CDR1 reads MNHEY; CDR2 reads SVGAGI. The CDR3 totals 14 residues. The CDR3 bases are TGTGCCAGCAGCAGCGAGGGCAGAAACACTGAAGCTTTCTTT. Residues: CASSSEGRNTEAFF.

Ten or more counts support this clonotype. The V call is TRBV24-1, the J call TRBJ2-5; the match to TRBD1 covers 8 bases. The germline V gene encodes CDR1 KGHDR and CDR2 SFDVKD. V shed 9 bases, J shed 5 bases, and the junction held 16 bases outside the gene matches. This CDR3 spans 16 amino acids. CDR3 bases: TGTGCCACCCAGGGGGCGGACTACGGAGTAGGGGAGACCCAGTACTTC. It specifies CATQGADYGVGETQYF.

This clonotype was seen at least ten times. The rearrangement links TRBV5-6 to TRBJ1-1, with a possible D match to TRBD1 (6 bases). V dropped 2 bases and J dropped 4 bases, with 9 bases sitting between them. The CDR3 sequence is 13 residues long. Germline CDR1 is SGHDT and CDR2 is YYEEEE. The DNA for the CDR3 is TGTGCCAGCAGCTTCTCGGGGGCCACTGAAGCTTTCTTT. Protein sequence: CASSFSGATEAFF.

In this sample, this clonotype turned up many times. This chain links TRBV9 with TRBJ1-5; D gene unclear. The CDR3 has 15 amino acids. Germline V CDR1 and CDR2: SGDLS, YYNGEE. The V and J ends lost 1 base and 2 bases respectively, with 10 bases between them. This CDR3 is CASSVRGEGNQPQHF. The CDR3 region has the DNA TGTGCCAGCAGCGTACGGGGAGAGGGCAATCAGCCCCAGCATTTT.

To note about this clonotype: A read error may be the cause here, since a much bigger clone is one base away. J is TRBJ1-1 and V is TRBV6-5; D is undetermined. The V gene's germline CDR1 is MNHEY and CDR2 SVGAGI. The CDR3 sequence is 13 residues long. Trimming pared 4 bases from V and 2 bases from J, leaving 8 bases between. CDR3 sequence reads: CASSCGHNTEAFF. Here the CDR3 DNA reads TGTGCCAGCAGTTGCGGCCATAACACTGAAGCTTTCTTT.

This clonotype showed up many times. CDR3 loop: CASGSTSNTGELFF. CDR3 nucleotide sequence: TGTGCCAGCGGGTCGACCAGCAACACCGGGGAGCTGTTTTTT. The chain links TRBV2 to TRBJ2-2; D call uncertain. The CDR3 loop spans 14 amino acids. From germline, CDR1 is SNHLY and CDR2 FYNNEI. Trimming took off 8 bases at V and 2 bases at J, with 12 bases between the two ends.

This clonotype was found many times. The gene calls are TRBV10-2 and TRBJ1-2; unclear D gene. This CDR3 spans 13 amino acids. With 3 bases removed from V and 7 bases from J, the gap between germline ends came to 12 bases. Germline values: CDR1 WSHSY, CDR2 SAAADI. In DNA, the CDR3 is TGCGCCAGCAGTGATTGGACGAGGCGTGGCTACACCTTC. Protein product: CASSDWTRRGYTF.

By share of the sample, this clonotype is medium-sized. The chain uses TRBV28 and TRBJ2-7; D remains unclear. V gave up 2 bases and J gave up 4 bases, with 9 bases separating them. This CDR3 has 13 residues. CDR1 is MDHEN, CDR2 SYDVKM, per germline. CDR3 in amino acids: CASSLKLPYEQYF. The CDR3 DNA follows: TGTGCCAGCAGTTTAAAACTCCCATACGAGCAGTACTTC.

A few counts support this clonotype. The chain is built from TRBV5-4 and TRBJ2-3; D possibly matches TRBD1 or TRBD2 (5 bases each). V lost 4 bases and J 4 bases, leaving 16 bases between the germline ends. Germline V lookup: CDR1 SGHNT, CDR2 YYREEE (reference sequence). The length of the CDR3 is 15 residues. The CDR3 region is CASSLEKGSPDTQYF. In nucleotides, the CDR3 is TGTGCCAGCAGCCTGGAGAAGGGGAGCCCAGATACGCAGTATTTT.

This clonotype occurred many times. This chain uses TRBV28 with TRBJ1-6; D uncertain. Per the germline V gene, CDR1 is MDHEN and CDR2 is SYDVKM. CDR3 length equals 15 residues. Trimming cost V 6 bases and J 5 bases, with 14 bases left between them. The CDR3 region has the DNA TGTGCCAGCAGAAGAGGGATCTTGGATAATTCACCCCTCCACTTT. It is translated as CASRRGILDNSPLHF.

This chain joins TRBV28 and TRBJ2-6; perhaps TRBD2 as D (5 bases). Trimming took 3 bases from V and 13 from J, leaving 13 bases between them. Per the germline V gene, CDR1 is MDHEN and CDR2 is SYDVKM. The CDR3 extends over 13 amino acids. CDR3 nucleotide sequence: TGTGCCAGCAGTTTGAGTCCCCGAGGGGTCCTGACTTTC. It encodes CASSLSPRGVLTF.

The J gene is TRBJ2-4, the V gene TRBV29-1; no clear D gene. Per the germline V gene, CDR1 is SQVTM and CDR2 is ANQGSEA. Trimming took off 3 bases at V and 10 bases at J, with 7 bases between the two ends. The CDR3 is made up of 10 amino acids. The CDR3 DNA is TGCAGCGTTGATTCCGGGATTCAGTACTTC. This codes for CSVDSGIQYF.

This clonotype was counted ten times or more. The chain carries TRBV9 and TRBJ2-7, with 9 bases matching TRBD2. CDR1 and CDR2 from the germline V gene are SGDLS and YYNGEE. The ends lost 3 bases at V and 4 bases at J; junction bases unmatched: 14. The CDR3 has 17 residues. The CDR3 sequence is CASSEGAGGGGRYEQYF. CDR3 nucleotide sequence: TGTGCCAGCAGCGAGGGAGCGGGAGGAGGGGGCCGGTACGAGCAGTACTTC.

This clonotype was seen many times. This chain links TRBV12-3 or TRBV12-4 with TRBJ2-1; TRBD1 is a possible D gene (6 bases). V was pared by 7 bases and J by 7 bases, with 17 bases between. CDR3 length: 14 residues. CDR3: CASTRADRLNEQFF. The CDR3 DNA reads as TGTGCCAGCACCCGGGCGGACAGATTAAATGAGCAGTTCTTC.

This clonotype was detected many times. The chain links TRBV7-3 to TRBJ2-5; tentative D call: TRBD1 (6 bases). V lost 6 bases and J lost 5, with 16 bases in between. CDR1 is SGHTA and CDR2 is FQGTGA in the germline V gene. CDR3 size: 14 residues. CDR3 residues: CASSLGAGGETQYF. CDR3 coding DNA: TGTGCCAGCAGTTTGGGGGCCGGCGGTGAGACCCAGTACTTC.

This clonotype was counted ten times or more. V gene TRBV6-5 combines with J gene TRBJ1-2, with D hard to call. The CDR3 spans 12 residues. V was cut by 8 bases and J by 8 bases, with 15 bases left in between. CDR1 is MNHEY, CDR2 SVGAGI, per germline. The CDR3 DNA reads TGTGCCAGCCGACGAGGACGATGGGGCTACACCTTC. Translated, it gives CASRRGRWGYTF.